Below, 8 T cell receptor beta chains from the same sample are listed, as sequenced in a study of T-cell reconstitution after alpha-beta-depleted transplantation in children. Molecular barcoding with unique molecular identifiers was used for the TCRbeta library. TCRdb reprocessed the PCR reads with MiXCR, giving one entry per CDR3 protein. Among about 980,000 distinct CDR3 sequences listed, around 30% were seen once. Source: PBMCs, mostly from graft donor cells, taken 360 days after TCRalphabeta/CD19-depleted stem cell transplant. All receptors come from a boy less than two years old who had a stem cell transplant for SCID, so the T cells may come from the graft donor.

The chain combines TRBV24-1 with TRBJ2-5; D may correspond to TRBD1 or TRBD2 (5 bases each). The V end lost 1 base, the J end lost 4 bases, and 24 bases lay between the germline ends. CDR1 KGHDR and CDR2 SFDVKD come from the germline V gene. The CDR3 totals 19 residues. In nucleotides, the CDR3 is TGTGCCACCAGTGATTTTGATAGGGGAATCTTAAGGGACCGAGAGACCCAGTACTTC. Amino acid sequence: CATSDFDRGILRDRETQYF.

The chain carries TRBV9 and TRBJ2-7, with D tentatively TRBD1 or TRBD2 (6 bases each). The germline V and J ends were trimmed by 6 bases and 5 bases, with 21 bases remaining between them. Germline CDR1 reads SGDLS; CDR2 reads YYNGEE. This CDR3 is built from 15 residues. The CDR3 bases are TGTGCCAGCACCCGGAGGGGGGCTTATTTTGACGAGCAGTACTTC. As protein: CASTRRGAYFDEQYF. The full variable domain, rest sourced from reference TRBV9 and TRBJ2-7, is DSGVTQTPKHLITATGQRVTLRCSPRSGDLSVYWYQQSLDQGLQFLIQYYNGEERAKGNILERFSAQQFPDLHSELNLSSLELGDSALYFCASTRRGAYFDEQYFGPGTRLTVT.

This clonotype showed up just a few times. The chain links TRBV28 to TRBJ2-3; 7 nucleotides match TRBD2. J was trimmed by 4 bases and V by 5 bases; bases with no gene match: 12. There are 16 residues in the CDR3. Germline V gene data show CDR1 as MDHEN and CDR2 as SYDVKM. This CDR3 reads CASSDSPSGAADTQYF. The CDR3 DNA follows: TGTGCCAGCAGTGACTCCCCGAGCGGGGCGGCAGATACGCAGTATTTT.

The V and J genes are TRBV11-2 and TRBJ2-4; D perhaps matches TRBD1 (5 bases). Trimming took 2 bases from V and 0 from J, leaving 20 bases between them. CDR1 is SGHAT and CDR2 is FQNNGV in the germline V gene. The CDR3 length is 19 residues. The CDR3 sequence: CASSLLGARASLAKNIQYF. The CDR3 DNA follows: TGTGCCAGCAGCTTATTAGGCGCCAGGGCAAGTCTAGCCAAAAACATTCAGTACTTC. The full variable domain, rest sourced from reference TRBV11-2 and TRBJ2-4, is EAGVAQSPRYKIIEKRQSVAFWCNPISGHATLYWYQQILGQGPKLLIQFQNNGVVDDSQLPKDRFSAERLKGVDSTLKIQPAKLEDSAVYLCASSLLGARASLAKNIQYFGAGTRLSVL.

The chain combines TRBV3-1 with TRBJ2-1; no reliable D call. V was trimmed by 2 bases and J by 8 bases, leaving 13 bases between them. Germline-derived CDR1 and CDR2 are LGHDT and YNNKEL (reference sequence). The CDR3 is made up of 14 amino acids. The CDR3 reads CASSQSAASDEQFF. CDR3 nucleotides: TGTGCCAGCAGCCAATCAGCCGCATCGGATGAGCAGTTCTTC.

This clonotype was seen a few times. This sequence joins TRBV7-8 and TRBJ2-1, with D perhaps being TRBD1 or TRBD2 (5 bases each). The CDR3 covers 15 residues. V was pared by 5 bases and J by 1 base, with 12 bases between. Germline CDR1 is SGHVS and CDR2 is FQNEAQ. The CDR3 DNA sequence: TGTGCCAGCAGCCGGGGCGATGTGTCCTACAATGAGCAGTTCTTC. Translating gives CASSRGDVSYNEQFF.

The V call is TRBV9, the J call TRBJ2-2; D is unclear. Per the germline V gene, CDR1 is SGDLS and CDR2 is YYNGEE. The V end lost 3 bases, the J end lost 4 bases, and 10 bases lay between the germline ends. CDR3 size: 14 residues. The CDR3 sequence: CASSGRHRTGELFF. CDR3 in DNA: TGTGCCAGCAGCGGTCGACACCGCACCGGGGAGCTGTTTTTT.

This clonotype has a handful of counts. V and J are TRBV7-9 and TRBJ1-4; 7 bases agree with TRBD1. This CDR3 is 15 amino acids long. Losses at the gene ends were 5 bases for V and 5 bases for J; bases not matched to a gene: 8. CDR1 SEHNR and CDR2 FQNEAQ come from the germline V gene (reference sequence). CDR3 nucleotide sequence: TGTGCCAGCAGCGCATCACAGGGGTTAAATGAAAAACTGTTTTTT. Protein sequence: CASSASQGLNEKLFF. Full variable domain (rest looked up from reference TRBV7-9 and TRBJ1-4): DTGVSQNPRHKITKRGQNVTFRCDPISEHNRLYWYRQTLGQGPEFLTYFQNEAQLEKSRLLSDRFSAERPKGSFSTLEIQRTEQGDSAMYLCASSASQGLNEKLFFGSGTQLSVL.